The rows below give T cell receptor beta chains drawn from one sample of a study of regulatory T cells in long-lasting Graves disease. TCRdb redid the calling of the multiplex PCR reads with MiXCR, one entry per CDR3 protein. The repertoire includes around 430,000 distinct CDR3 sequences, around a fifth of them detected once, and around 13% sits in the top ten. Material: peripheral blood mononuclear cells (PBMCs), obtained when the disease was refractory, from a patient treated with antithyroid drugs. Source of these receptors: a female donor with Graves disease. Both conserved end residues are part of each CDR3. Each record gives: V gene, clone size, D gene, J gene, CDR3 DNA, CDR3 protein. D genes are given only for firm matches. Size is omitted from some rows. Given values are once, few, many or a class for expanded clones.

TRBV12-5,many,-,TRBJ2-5,TGTGCTAGTGCCCGGGCGGGAATGGAAGAGACCCAGTACTTC,CASARAGMEETQYF
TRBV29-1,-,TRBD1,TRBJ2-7,TGCAGCGTGCCCGGGACAGCTTGGTACGAGCAGTACTTC,CSVPGTAWYEQYF
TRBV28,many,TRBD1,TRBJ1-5,TGTGCCAGCAGCCTACCTTTTTACAGGGGGCCGAGTCAGCCCCAGCATTTT,CASSLPFYRGPSQPQHF
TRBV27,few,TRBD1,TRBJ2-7,TGTGCCAGCACCCACAGGACAGGCCGAGACTACGAGCAGTACTTC,CASTHRTGRDYEQYF
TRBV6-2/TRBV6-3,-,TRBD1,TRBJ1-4,TGTGCCAGCAGCCGGGGACAGCAAAACAATGAAAAACTGTTTTTT,CASSRGQQNNEKLFF
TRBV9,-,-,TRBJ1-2,TGTGCCAGCAGCGTTGGAGCCGGGACTGCAAATGGCTACACCTTC,CASSVGAGTANGYTF
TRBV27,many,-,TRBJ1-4,TGTGCCAGCAGTTTAAATTGGGCAACTAATGAAAAACTGTTTTTT,CASSLNWATNEKLFF
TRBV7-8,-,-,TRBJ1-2,TGTGCCAGCAGCTTAGGTACGACGCCGAGGGGCTACACCTTC,CASSLGTTPRGYTF
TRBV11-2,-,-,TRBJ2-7,TGTGCCAGCAGCATAATAAGGAAGTCGACCTACGAGCAGTACTTC,CASSIIRKSTYEQYF
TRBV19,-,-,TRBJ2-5,TGTGCCAGTAGACTCGGATGGGACATTTCGGAGACCCAGTACTTC,CASRLGWDISETQYF
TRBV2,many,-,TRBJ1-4,TGTGCCAGCAAGAACATACCAACTAATGAAAAACTGTTTTTT,CASKNIPTNEKLFF
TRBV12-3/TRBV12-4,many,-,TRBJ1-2,TGTGCCAGCAGGGCGGACCCCTTCTATGGCTACACCTTC,CASRADPFYGYTF
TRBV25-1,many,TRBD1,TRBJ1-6,TGTGCCGTGGCACGGGACAGCCATTCACCCCTCCACTTT,CAVARDSHSPLHF
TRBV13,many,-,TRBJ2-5,TGTGCCAGCAGCTTAGGCCTTCCTGGGGAGACCCAGTACTTC,CASSLGLPGETQYF
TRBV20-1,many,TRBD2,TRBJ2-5,TGCAGTGCTAGATCTAGCGGCCAAGAGACCCAGTACTTC,CSARSSGQETQYF
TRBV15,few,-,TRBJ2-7,TGTGCCACCAGCAGAGCAGGACGCTACGAGCAGTACTTC,CATSRAGRYEQYF
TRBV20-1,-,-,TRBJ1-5,TGCAGTGCTGGAACAGGGAAGGATCAGCCCCAGCATTTT,CSAGTGKDQPQHF
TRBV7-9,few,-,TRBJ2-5,TGTGCCAGCAGCTTAGAACCAGGATTTCAAGAGACCCAGTACTTC,CASSLEPGFQETQYF
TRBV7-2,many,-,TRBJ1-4,TGTGCCAGCAGCTTAAATCCCGGGGACGTCGAAAAACTGTTTTTT,CASSLNPGDVEKLFF
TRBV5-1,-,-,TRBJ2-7,TGCGCCAGCAGCTTGGTAGGGGAGGTTTACGAGCAGTACTTC,CASSLVGEVYEQYF
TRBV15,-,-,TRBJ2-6,TGTGCCACCAGCCTCGGAGGATCTGGGGCCAACGTCCTGACTTTC,CATSLGGSGANVLTF
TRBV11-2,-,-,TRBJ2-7,TGTGCCAGCAGCGCGCCCAGGACAGCAGCCTACGAGCAGTACTTC,CASSAPRTAAYEQYF
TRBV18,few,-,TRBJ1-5,TGTGCCAGCTCATCCTCGGAGGATCAGCCCCAGCATTTT,CASSSSEDQPQHF
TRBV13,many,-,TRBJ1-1,TGTGCCAGCAGCTTACTCTACACTGAAGCTTTCTTT,CASSLLYTEAFF
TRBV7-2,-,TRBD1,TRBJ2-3,TGTGCCAGCAGCCCTGACAGGGCATTGGATACGCAGTATTTT,CASSPDRALDTQYF
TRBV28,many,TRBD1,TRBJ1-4,TGTGCCAGCAGTTCCTTGGGACAGAGTAATGAAAAACTGTTTTTT,CASSSLGQSNEKLFF
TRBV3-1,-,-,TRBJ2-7,TGTGCCAGCCTAGGAGGTTACGAGCAGTACTTC,CASLGGYEQYF
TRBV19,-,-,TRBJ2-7,TGTGCCAGTAGTGCCTGGCGGGGCTACGAGCAGTACTTC,CASSAWRGYEQYF
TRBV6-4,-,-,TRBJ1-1,TGTGCCAGCCGCGTTGCGGGGGGCTCCACTGAAGCTTTCTTT,CASRVAGGSTEAFF
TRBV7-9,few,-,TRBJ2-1,TGTGCCAGCAGCTTAACCGGGACGCAAAAGCCAGTCTTC,CASSLTGTQKPVF
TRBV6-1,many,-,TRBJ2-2,TGTGCCAGCACTGGGACACTAGGAGCGGGGGAGCTGTTTTTT,CASTGTLGAGELFF
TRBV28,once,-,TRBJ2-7,TGTGCCAGCAGTGGCCCTGGGGTCCGAGAGCAGTACTTC,CASSGPGVREQYF
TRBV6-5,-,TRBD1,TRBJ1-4,TGTGCCAGCAGTTCTCCAAGAGGAGGGGGCGAAGAAAAACTGTTTTTT,CASSSPRGGGEEKLFF
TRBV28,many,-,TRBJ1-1,TGTGCCAGCAGTTTGGGTATGATGAACACTGAAGCTTTCTTT,CASSLGMMNTEAFF
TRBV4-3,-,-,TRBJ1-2,TGCGCCAGCAGCCAAGCGCTCCGGGACGGACTTCTCTATGGCTACACCTTC,CASSQALRDGLLYGYTF
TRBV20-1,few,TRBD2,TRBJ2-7,TGCAGTGCTCCTATGACTAGCGGGAGCTACGAGCAGTACTTC,CSAPMTSGSYEQYF
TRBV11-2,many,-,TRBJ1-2,TGTGCCAGCAGCTTAGACCGGGACATTGGTGTCTCTAACTATGGCTACACCTTC,CASSLDRDIGVSNYGYTF
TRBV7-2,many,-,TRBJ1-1,TGTGCCAGCAGCATAAGATCGGTGAACACTGAAGCTTTCTTT,CASSIRSVNTEAFF
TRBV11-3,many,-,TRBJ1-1,TGTGCCAGCAGCTTAGGAGCCAGGACGGGGTTAACCACTGAAGCTTTCTTT,CASSLGARTGLTTEAFF
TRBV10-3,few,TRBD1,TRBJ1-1,TGTGCCATCCGGGACAGGGCGGGTGGGGAAGCTTTCTTT,CAIRDRAGGEAFF
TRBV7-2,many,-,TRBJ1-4,TGTGCCAGCAGCTTACGGGGAGATCGTGAAAAACTGTTTTTT,CASSLRGDREKLFF
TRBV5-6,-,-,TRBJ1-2,TGTGCCAGCACCACGGTCGGGAGCGGCTACACCTTC,CASTTVGSGYTF
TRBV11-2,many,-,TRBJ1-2,TGTGCCAGCAGCCGGCCAGGGAACTATGGCTACACCTTC,CASSRPGNYGYTF
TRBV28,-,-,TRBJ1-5,TGTGCCAGCAGTTCCCCTTTTCAGCCCCAGCATTTT,CASSSPFQPQHF
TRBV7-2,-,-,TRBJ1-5,TGTGCCAGCAGCTTAATTGGCGGGCAGCCCCAGCATTTT,CASSLIGGQPQHF
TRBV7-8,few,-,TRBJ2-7,TGTGCCAGCGGCCCTGGACACTCCGAGCAGTACTTC,CASGPGHSEQYF
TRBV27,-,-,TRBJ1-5,TGTGCCAGCAGTCCCGGGACGGGCCGTCGGCCCCAGCATTTT,CASSPGTGRRPQHF
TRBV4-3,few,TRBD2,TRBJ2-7,TGCGCCAGCAGCCCCACTACGGGACTAGCCTTCTTCGAGCAGTACTTC,CASSPTTGLAFFEQYF
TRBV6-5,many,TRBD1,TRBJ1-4,TGTGCCAGCAGTTACGAGGGGGCCGAAAAACTGTTTTTT,CASSYEGAEKLFF
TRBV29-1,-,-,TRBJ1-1,TGCAGCGTTGAGGCCATAATGAACACTGAAGCTTTCTTT,CSVEAIMNTEAFF
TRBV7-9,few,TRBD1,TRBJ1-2,TGTGCCAGCAGACCGAAACTGGAAGGGACAGGACAAATATATGGCTACACCTTC,CASRPKLEGTGQIYGYTF
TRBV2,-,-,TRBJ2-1,TGTGCCAGCAGTGTGGGGAACAATGAGCAGTTCTTC,CASSVGNNEQFF
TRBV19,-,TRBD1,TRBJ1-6,TGTGCCAGTAGTTCCACCGGACAGGGCGCAGGGGGTTCACCCCTCCACTTT,CASSSTGQGAGGSPLHF
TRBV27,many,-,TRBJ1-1,TGTGCCAGCAGTTTCCTTCGGAACACTGAAGCTTTCTTT,CASSFLRNTEAFF
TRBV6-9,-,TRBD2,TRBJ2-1,TGTGCCAGCAGTTACCCCCTTAGGGTCGGGGGGGGGTATGAGCAGTTCTTC,CASSYPLRVGGGYEQFF
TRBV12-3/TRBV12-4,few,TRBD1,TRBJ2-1,TGTGCCAGCAGCCCTTACCGACAGGGAATCTCCTACAATGAGCAGTTCTTC,CASSPYRQGISYNEQFF
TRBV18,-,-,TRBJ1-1,TGTGCCAGCTTACCCGGGGAGGGTGAAGCTTTCTTT,CASLPGEGEAFF
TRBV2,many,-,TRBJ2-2,TGTGCCAGCAGCGCCAGACCCTCCGGGGGGGAGCTGTTTTTT,CASSARPSGGELFF
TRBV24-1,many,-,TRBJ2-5,TGTGCCACCAGTGACCCGGACCGCGAGCGAGAGACCCAGTACTTC,CATSDPDRERETQYF